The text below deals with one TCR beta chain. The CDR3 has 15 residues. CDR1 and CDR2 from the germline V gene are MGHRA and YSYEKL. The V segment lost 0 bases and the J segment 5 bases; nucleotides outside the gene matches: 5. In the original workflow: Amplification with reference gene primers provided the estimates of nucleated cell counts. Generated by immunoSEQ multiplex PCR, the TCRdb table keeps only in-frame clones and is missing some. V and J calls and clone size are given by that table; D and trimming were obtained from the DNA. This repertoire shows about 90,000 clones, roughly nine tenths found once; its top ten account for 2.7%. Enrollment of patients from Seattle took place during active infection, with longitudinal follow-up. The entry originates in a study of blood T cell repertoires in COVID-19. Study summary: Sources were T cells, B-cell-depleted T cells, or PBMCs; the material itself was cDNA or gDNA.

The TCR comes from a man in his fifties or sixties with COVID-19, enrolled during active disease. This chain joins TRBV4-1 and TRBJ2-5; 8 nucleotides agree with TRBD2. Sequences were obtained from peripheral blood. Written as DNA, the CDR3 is TGCGCCAGCAGCCAAGATGCGGGGGGATGGGAGACCCAGTACTTC. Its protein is CASSQDAGGWETQYF.